There are a few counts of the clone carrying this T cell receptor (beta chain). Antigen unknown. This sample was included in a study of response to subunit inactivated influenza vaccine. Study-level results: Few additional T cells are recruited per seasonal influenza vaccination, authors suggested.

The CDR3 runs 17 residues. Trimming took 4 bases from V and 2 from J; bases not matched to a gene: 7. Germline assignment: CDR1 SGHDT and CDR2 YYEEEE. A single record per CDR3 protein comes from TCRdb applying MiXCR to the RT-PCR reads. Among 860,000 or so distinct CDR3 sequences, around 20% were seen once, and the ten largest hold about 10%. This clonotype was sampled from a man between 45 and 60 years old who received an inactivated influenza vaccine. The chain is built from TRBV5-6 and TRBJ2-2; 11 bases map to TRBD2. Material: PBMCs from blood, obtained 5 days after vaccination. In nucleotides, the CDR3 is TGTGCCAGCAGCGCCCTAGCGGGGGGAATTAACACCGGGGAGCTGTTTTTT. As protein: CASSALAGGINTGELFF.